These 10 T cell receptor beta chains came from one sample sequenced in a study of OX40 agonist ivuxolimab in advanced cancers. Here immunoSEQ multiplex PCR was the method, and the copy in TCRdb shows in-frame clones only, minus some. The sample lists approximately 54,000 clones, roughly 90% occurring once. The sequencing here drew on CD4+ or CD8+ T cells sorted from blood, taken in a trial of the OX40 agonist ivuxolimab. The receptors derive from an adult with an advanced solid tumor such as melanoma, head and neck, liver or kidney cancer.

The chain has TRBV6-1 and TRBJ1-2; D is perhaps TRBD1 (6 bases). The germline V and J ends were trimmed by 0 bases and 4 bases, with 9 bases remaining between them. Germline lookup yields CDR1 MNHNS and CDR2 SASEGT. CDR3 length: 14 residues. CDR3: CASSEAPGAYGYTF. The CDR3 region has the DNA TGTGCCAGCAGTGAAGCTCCAGGGGCCTATGGCTACACCTTC.

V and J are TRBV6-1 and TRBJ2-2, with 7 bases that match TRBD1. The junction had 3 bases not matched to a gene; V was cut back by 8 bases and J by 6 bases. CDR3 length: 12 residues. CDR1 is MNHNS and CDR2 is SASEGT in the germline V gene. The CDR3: CASGTAPGELFF. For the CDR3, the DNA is TGTGCCAGCGGGACAGCGCCCGGGGAGCTGTTTTTT.

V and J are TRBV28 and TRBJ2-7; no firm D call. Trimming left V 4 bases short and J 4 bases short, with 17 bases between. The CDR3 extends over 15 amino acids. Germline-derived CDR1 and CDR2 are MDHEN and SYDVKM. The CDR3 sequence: CASSYNSRTPYEQYF. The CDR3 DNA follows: TGTGCCAGCAGTTACAACAGCCGTACACCTTACGAGCAGTACTTC. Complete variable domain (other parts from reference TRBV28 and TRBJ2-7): DVKVTQSSRYLVKRTGEKVFLECVQDMDHENMFWYRQDPGLGLRLIYFSYDVKMKEKGDIPEGYSVSREKKERFSLILESASTNQTSMYLCASSYNSRTPYEQYFGPGTRLTVT.

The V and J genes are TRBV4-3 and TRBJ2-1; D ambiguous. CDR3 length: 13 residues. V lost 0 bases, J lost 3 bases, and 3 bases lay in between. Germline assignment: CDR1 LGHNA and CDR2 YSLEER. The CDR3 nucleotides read TGCGCCAGCAGCCAAGACAGCTACAATGAGCAGTTCTTC. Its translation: CASSQDSYNEQFF.

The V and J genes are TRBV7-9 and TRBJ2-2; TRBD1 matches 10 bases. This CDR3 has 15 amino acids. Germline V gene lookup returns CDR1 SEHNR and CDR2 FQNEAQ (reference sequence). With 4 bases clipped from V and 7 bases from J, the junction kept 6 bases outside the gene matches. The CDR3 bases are TGTGCCAGCAGCTCTGGGACAGGGGTCGACGGGGAGCTGTTTTTT. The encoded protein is CASSSGTGVDGELFF.

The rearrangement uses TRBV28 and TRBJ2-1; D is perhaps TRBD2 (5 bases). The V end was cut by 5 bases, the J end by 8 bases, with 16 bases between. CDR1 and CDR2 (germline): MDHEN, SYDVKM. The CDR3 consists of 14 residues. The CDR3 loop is CASSLGLRSDEQFF. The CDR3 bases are TGTGCCAGCAGTCTAGGACTTCGGAGCGATGAGCAGTTCTTC.

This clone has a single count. CDR3 sequence: CASSEVWDPPGELFF. The CDR3 DNA follows: TGTGCCAGCAGTGAAGTCTGGGACCCTCCCGGGGAGCTGTTTTTT. The V gene is TRBV6-4, the J gene TRBJ2-2; D is perhaps TRBD1 or TRBD2 (5 bases each). The germline V gene encodes CDR1 MRHNA and CDR2 SNTAGT. Between the trimmed V and J ends, which lost 3 bases and 6 bases, there was a span of 14 bases. The CDR3 is 15 amino acids.

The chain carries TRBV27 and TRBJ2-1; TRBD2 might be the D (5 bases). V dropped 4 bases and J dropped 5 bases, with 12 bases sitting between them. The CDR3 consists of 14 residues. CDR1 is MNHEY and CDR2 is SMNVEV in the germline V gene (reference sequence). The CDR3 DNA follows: TGTGCCAGCAGTTCAGGCGGGCCCCACAATGAGCAGTTCTTC. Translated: CASSSGGPHNEQFF.

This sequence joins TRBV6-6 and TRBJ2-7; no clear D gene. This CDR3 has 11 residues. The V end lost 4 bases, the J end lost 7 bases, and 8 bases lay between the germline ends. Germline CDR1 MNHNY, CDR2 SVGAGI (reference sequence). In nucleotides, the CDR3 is TGTGCCAGCAGTTCAACTGAAGAGCAGTACTTC. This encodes CASSSTEEQYF.

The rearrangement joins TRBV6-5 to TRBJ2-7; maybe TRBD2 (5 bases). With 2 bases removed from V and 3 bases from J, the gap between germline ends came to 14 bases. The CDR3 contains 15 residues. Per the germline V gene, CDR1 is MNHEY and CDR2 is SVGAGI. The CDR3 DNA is TGTGCCAGCAGTTACCCTGGAGGTGGCCGCTACGAGCAGTACTTC. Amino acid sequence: CASSYPGGGRYEQYF.